This T cell receptor (beta chain) was found in a study of cytomegalovirus exposure and HLA in healthy donors. Trimming took off 6 bases at V and 1 base at J, with 12 bases between the two ends. The CDR3 totals 14 residues. Germline CDR1 MNHEY, CDR2 SMNVEV (reference sequence). In this sample, this clone turned up a few times. The primer mix had 60 Vbeta and 13 Jbeta primers. Generated by immunoSEQ multiplex PCR, the TCRdb table keeps only in-frame clones and is missing some. The data show some 120,000 clones, with under 20% seen just once and around 2.6% held by the top ten. The receptor was isolated from a female donor in good health and CMV-seropositive. Sequenced: PBMCs. V usage is TRBV27 and J usage is TRBJ1-1, with D perhaps TRBD1 (5 bases). The CDR3 nucleotides read TGTGCCAGCAGGGTGGGGGAGGGGAACACTGAAGCTTTCTTT. Residues: CASRVGEGNTEAFF.